The following is a T cell receptor (beta chain) sequence with its context. The V gene lost 0 bases and the J gene lost 5 bases, with 8 bases spanning the gap. The CDR3 runs to 14 residues. CDR1 SGHTS and CDR2 YDEGEE come from the germline V gene. This specimen belongs to a study of blood T cell repertoires in COVID-19. Sequencing used immunoSEQ multiplex PCR; TCRdb keeps in-frame clones, though not all of them. The data show 95,000 to 150,000 clones, 78% seen once. The sequencing input was peripheral blood. This receptor was obtained from a man between 65 and 80 years old with acute or convalescent COVID-19. V and J are TRBV5-8 and TRBJ2-2; a possible D gene is TRBD2 (5 bases). CDR3 nucleotides: TGTGCCAGCAGCTTGGACGGGGAAACCGGGGAGCTGTTTTTT. Its protein product is CASSLDGETGELFF.